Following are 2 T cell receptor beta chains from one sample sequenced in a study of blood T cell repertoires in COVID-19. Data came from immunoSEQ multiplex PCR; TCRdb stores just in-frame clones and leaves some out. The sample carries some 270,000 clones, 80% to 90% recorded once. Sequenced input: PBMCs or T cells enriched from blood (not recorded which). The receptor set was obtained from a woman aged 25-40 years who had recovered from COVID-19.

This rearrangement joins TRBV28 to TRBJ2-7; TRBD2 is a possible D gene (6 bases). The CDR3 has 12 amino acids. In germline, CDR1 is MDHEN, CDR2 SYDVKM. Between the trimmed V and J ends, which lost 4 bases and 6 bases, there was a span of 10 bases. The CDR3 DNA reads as TGTGCCAGCAGTTGGGGACTTCGCGAGCAGTACTTC. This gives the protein CASSWGLREQYF.

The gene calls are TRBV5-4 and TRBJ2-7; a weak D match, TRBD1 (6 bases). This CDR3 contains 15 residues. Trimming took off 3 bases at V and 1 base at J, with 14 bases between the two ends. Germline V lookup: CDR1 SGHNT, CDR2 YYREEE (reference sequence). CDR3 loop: CASSYVSRGSYEQYF. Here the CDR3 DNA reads TGTGCCAGCAGCTATGTGAGCAGGGGTTCCTACGAGCAGTACTTC. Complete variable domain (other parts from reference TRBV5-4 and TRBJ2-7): ETGVTQSPTHLIKTRGQQVTLRCSSQSGHNTVSWYQQALGQGPQFIFQYYREEENGRGNFPPRFSGLQFPNYSSELNVNALELDDSALYLCASSYVSRGSYEQYFGPGTRLTVT.